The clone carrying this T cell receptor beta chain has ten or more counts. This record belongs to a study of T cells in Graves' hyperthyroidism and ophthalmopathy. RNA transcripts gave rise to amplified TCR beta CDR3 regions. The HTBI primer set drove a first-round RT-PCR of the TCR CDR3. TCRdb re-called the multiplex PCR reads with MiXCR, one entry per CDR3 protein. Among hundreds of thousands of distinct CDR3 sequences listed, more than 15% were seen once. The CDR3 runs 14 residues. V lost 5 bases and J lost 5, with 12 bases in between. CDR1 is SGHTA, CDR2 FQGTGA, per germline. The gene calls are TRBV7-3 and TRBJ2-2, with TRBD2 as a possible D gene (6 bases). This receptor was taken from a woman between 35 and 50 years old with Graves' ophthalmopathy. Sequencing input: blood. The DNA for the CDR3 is TGTGCCAGCAGCCCGGGGGTCCCAACCGGGGAGCTGTTTTTT. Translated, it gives CASSPGVPTGELFF.